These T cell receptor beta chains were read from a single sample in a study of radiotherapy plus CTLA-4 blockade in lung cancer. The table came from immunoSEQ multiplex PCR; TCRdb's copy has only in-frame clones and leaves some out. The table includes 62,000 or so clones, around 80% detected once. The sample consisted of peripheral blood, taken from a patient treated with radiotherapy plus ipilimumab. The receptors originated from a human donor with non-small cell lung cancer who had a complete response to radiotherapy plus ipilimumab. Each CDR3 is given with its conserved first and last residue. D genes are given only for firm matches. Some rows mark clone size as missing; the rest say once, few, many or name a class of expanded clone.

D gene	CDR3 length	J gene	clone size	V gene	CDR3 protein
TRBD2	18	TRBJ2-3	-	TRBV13	CASSLAGASGEGTDTQYF
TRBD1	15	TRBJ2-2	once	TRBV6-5	CASRGTGRNTGELFF
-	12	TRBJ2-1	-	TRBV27	CASSLQGNEQFF
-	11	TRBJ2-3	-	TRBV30	CAWSVPDTQYF
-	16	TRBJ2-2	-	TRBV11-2	CASSLDLGNSAGELFF
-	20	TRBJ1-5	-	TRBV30	CAWQAGGGISRSDSNQPQHF
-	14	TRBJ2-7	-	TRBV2	CASSELKGSYEQYF
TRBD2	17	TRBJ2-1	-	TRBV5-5	CASSSGLAGVPVDEQFF
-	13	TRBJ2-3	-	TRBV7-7	CASSSQGSDTQYF
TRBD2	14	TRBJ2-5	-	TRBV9	CASSDRGGSGTQYF
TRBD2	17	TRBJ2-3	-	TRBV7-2	CASSSRTSGRRSDTQYF
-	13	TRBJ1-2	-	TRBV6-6	CASSQGLNYGYTF
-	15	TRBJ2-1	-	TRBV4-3	CASSQEGTGYNEQFF
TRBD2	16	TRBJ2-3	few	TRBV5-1	CASSNGLAGSTDTQYF
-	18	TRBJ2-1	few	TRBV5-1	CASSSSARGTNTYNEQFF
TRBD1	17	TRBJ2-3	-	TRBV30	CAWSVPHRQGRTDTQYF
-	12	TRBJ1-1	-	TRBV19	CASSPGKAEAFF
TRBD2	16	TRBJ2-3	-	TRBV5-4	CASSLAGGANADTQYF